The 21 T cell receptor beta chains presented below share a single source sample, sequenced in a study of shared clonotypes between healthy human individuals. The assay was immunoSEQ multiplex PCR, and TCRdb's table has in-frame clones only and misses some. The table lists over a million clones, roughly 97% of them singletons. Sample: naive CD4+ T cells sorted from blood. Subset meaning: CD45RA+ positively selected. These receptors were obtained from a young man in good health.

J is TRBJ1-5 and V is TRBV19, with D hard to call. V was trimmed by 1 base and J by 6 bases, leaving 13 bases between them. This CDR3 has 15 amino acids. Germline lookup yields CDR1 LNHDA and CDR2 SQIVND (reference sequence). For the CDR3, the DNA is TGTGCCAGTAGTATAGGCCAAGTAGGGAGTCAGCCCCAGCATTTT. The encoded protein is CASSIGQVGSQPQHF. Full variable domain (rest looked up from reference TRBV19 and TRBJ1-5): DGGITQSPKYLFRKEGQNVTLSCEQNLNHDAMYWYRQDPGQGLRLIYYSQIVNDFQKGDIAEGYSVSREKKESFPLTVTSAQKNPTAFYLCASSIGQVGSQPQHFGDGTRLSIL.

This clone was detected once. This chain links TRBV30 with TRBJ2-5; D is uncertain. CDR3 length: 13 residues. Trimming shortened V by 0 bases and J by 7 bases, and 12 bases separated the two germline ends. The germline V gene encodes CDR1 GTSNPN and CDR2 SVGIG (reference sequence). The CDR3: CAWSVQSGGTQYF. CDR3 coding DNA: TGTGCCTGGAGTGTACAATCAGGTGGGACCCAGTACTTC.

The CDR3 protein is CASSLAFQVAGVQETQYF. In nucleotides, the CDR3 is TGCGCCAGCAGCTTGGCATTTCAAGTAGCGGGAGTGCAGGAGACCCAGTACTTC. The V gene is TRBV5-1, the J gene TRBJ2-5, with 9 positions matching TRBD2. The CDR3 loop spans 18 amino acids. V lost 0 bases, J lost 5 bases, and 14 bases stayed unmatched. The V gene's germline CDR1 is SGHRS and CDR2 YFSETQ.

CDR3 DNA: TGTGCCAGCACGGCTGCGGGGTATGAGCAGTTCTTC. It specifies CASTAAGYEQFF. This chain uses TRBV28 with TRBJ2-1; TRBD2 might be the D (6 bases). The V gene's germline CDR1 is MDHEN and CDR2 SYDVKM. This CDR3 is 12 amino acids long. Deletions cut 7 bases from V and 8 bases from J, with 12 bases between. Together with reference TRBV28 and TRBJ2-1, the CDR3 gives the full variable domain: DVKVTQSSRYLVKRTGEKVFLECVQDMDHENMFWYRQDPGLGLRLIYFSYDVKMKEKGDIPEGYSVSREKKERFSLILESASTNQTSMYLCASTAAGYEQFFGPGTRLTVL.

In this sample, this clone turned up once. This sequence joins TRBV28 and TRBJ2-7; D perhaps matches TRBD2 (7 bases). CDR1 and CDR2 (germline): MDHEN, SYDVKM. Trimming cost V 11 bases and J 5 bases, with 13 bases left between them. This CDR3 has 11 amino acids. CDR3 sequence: CASAGAHEQYF. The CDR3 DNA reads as TGTGCCTCCGCGGGGGCCCACGAGCAGTACTTC. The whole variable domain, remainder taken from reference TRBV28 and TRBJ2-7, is DVKVTQSSRYLVKRTGEKVFLECVQDMDHENMFWYRQDPGLGLRLIYFSYDVKMKEKGDIPEGYSVSREKKERFSLILESASTNQTSMYLCASAGAHEQYFGPGTRLTVT.

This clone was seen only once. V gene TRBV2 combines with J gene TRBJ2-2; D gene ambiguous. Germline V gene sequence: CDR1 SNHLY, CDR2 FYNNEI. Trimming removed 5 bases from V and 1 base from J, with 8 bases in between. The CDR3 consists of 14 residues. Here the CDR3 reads CASSLYRNTGELFF. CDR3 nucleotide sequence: TGTGCCAGCAGTCTTTACAGGAACACCGGGGAGCTGTTTTTT.

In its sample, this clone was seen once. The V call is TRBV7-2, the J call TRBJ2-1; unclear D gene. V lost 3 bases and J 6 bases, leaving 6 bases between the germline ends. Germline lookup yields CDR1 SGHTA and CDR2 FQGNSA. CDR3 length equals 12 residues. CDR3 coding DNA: TGTGCCAGCAGCTTCGTTGGCAATGAGCAGTTCTTC. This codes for CASSFVGNEQFF.

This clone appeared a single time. The CDR3 coding sequence is TGCGCCAGCAGCTTGGCGGTCGGGAGGGCCGCTGAGCAGTTCTTC. The encoded protein is CASSLAVGRAAEQFF. This chain joins TRBV5-1 and TRBJ2-1; 8 positions match TRBD2. The CDR3 spans 15 residues. The germline V gene encodes CDR1 SGHRS and CDR2 YFSETQ. V shed 0 bases, J shed 9 bases, and the junction held 8 bases outside the gene matches. Supplemented by reference TRBV5-1 and TRBJ2-1, the full variable domain reads KAGVTQTPRYLIKTRGQQVTLSCSPISGHRSVSWYQQTPGQGLQFLFEYFSETQRNKGNFPGRFSGRQFSNSRSEMNVSTLELGDSALYLCASSLAVGRAAEQFFGPGTRLTVL.

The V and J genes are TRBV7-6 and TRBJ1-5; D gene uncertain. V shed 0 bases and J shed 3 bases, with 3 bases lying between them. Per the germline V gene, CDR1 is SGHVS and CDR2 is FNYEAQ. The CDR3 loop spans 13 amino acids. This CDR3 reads CASSLAINQPQHF. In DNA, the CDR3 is TGTGCCAGCAGCTTAGCCATCAATCAGCCCCAGCATTTT. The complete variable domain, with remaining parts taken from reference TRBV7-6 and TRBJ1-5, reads GAGVSQSPRYKVTKRGQDVALRCDPISGHVSLYWYRQALGQGPEFLTYFNYEAQQDKSGLPNDRFSAERPEGSISTLTIQRTEQRDSAMYRCASSLAINQPQHFGDGTRLSIL.

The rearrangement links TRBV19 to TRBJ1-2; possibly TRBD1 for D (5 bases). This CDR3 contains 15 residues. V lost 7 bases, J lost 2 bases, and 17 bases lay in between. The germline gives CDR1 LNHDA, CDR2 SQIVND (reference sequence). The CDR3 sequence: CASTGNGAANYGYTF. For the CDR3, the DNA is TGTGCCAGTACCGGGAACGGGGCAGCAAACTATGGCTACACCTTC.

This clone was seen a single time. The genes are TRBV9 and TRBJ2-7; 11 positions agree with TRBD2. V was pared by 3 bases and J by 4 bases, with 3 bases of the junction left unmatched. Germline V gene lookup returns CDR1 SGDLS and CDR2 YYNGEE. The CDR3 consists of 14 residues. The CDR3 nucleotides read TGTGCCAGCAGCGGTAGCGGGAGGGGATACGAGCAGTACTTC. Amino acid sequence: CASSGSGRGYEQYF.

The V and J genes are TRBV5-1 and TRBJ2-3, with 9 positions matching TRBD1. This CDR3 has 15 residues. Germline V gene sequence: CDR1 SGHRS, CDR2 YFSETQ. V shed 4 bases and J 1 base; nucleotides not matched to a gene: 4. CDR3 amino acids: CASSGQGQGTDTQYF. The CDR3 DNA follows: TGCGCCAGCAGCGGACAGGGGCAGGGCACAGATACGCAGTATTTT.

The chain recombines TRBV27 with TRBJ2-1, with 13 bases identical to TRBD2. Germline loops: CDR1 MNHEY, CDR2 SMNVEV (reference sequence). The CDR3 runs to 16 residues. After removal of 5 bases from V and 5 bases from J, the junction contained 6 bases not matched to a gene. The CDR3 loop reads CASSHRLAGGHNEQFF. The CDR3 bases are TGTGCCAGCAGTCACCGACTAGCGGGAGGCCACAATGAGCAGTTCTTC.

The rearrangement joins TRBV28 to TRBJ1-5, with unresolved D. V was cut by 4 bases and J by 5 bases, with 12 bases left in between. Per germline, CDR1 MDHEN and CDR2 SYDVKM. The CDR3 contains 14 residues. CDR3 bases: TGTGCCAGCAGTTCGGTGGCCGGGTATCAGCCCCAGCATTTT. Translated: CASSSVAGYQPQHF.

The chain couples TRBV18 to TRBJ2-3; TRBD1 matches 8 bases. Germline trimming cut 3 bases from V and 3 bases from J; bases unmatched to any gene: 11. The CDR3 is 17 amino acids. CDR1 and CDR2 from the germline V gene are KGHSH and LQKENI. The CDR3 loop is CASSPGRTGIMTDTQYF. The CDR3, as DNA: TGTGCCAGCTCACCGGGCCGGACAGGGATTATGACAGATACGCAGTATTTT.

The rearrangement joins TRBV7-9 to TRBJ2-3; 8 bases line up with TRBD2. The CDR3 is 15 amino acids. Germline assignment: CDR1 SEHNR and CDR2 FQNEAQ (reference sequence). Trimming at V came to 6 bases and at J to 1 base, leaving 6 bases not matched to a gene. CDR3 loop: CASSRTTSGTDTQYF. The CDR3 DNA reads TGTGCCAGCAGTAGGACGACTAGCGGCACAGATACGCAGTATTTT.

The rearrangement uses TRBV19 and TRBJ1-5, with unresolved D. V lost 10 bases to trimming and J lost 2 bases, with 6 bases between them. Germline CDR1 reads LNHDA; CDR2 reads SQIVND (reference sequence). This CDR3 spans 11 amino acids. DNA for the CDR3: TGTGCCAAAACACGCAATCAGCCCCAGCATTTT. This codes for CAKTRNQPQHF.

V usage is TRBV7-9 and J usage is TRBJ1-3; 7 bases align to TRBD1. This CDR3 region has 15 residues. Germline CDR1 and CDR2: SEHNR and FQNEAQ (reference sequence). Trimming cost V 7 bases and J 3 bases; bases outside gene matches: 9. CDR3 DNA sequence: TGTGCCAGCATCATTCTTGACAGGGTTGGAAACACCATATATTTT. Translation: CASIILDRVGNTIYF.

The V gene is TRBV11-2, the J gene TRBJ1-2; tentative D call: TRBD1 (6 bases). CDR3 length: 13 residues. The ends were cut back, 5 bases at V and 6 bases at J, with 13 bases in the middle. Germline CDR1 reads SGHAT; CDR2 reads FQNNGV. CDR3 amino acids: CASSPGVSHGYTF. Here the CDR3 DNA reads TGTGCCAGCAGCCCAGGGGTTTCCCATGGCTACACCTTC.

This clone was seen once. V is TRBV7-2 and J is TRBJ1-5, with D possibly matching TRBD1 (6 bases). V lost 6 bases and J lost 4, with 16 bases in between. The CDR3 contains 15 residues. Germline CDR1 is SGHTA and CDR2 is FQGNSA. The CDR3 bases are TGTGCCAGCAGTAATAGGGGGGTTTTGAATCAGCCCCAGCATTTT. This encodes CASSNRGVLNQPQHF.

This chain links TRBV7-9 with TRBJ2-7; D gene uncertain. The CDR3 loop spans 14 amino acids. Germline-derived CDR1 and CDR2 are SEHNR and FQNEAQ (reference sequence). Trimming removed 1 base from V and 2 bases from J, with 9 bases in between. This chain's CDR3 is CASSLDDITYEQYF. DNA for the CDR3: TGTGCCAGCAGCTTAGACGACATTACCTACGAGCAGTACTTC.